This passage covers 17 T cell receptor beta chains from one sample sequenced in a study of siplizumab effects on memory and regulatory T cells. Measured with immunoSEQ multiplex PCR; TCRdb has only the in-frame clones, and not every one. This sample has 92,000 or so clones, with more than 80% found just once. Source material: CD4+ T cells sorted from blood. The receptor source for this set is a human donor in good health.

The gene calls are TRBV20-1 and TRBJ2-5; D uncertain. The CDR3 is made up of 11 amino acids. Per the germline V gene, CDR1 is DFQATT and CDR2 is SNEGSKA (reference sequence). V lost 0 bases, J lost 5 bases, and 4 bases lay in between. CDR3 sequence reads: CSARETETQYF. The CDR3 DNA follows: TGCAGTGCTAGAGAAACGGAGACCCAGTACTTC.

This chain connects TRBV27 to TRBJ1-2; TRBD1 might be the D (6 bases). The CDR3 length is 14 residues. Germline assignment: CDR1 MNHEY and CDR2 SMNVEV (reference sequence). Trimming stripped 1 base from V and 7 bases from J, with 13 bases between. The CDR3 DNA is TGTGCCAGCAGTTTATTGCGGGGGGCGGGTGGCTACACCTTC. Translated, it gives CASSLLRGAGGYTF.

The chain combines TRBV6-6 with TRBJ2-7; either TRBD1 or TRBD2 may supply D (5 bases each). Germline V gives CDR1 MNHNY, CDR2 SVGAGI (reference sequence). Trimming took off 0 bases at V and 2 bases at J, with 8 bases between the two ends. The CDR3 totals 14 residues. The CDR3 nucleotides are TGTGCCAGCAGTTACTCTCGGGGCGCCTACGAGCAGTACTTC. As protein: CASSYSRGAYEQYF.

CDR3 nucleotide sequence: TGTGCCAGTACGGAACGAGGGGCAGGAACTGAAGCTTTCTTT. Translating it yields CASTERGAGTEAFF. The chain couples TRBV28 to TRBJ1-1; D may be TRBD1 (5 bases). This CDR3 region has 14 residues. V was trimmed by 9 bases and J by 5 bases, leaving 19 bases between them. Germline V gene lookup returns CDR1 MDHEN and CDR2 SYDVKM.

In nucleotides, the CDR3 is TGCGCCAGCAGCTTATTTCCCAAGGGAGAGCGCGGTCAGCCCCAGCATTTT. Translating it yields CASSLFPKGERGQPQHF. J is TRBJ1-5 and V is TRBV5-1; no clear D gene. V lost 2 bases and J lost 6, with 21 bases in between. This CDR3 is 17 amino acids long. Per the germline V gene, CDR1 is SGHRS and CDR2 is YFSETQ. The whole variable domain, filled in from reference TRBV5-1 and TRBJ1-5, reads KAGVTQTPRYLIKTRGQQVTLSCSPISGHRSVSWYQQTPGQGLQFLFEYFSETQRNKGNFPGRFSGRQFSNSRSEMNVSTLELGDSALYLCASSLFPKGERGQPQHFGDGTRLSIL.

J is TRBJ2-1 and V is TRBV7-2; 8 nucleotides align to TRBD2. This CDR3 has 15 residues. The germline gives CDR1 SGHTA, CDR2 FQGNSA. Losses at the gene ends were 5 bases for V and 1 base for J; bases not matched to a gene: 4. In DNA, the CDR3 is TGTGCCAGCAGCCCCGGGAGGGGTTCCTACAATGAGCAGTTCTTC. It codes for CASSPGRGSYNEQFF.

The chain couples TRBV30 to TRBJ2-6; 11 bases are shared with TRBD2. V lost 5 bases and J lost 0; bases outside the gene matches: 3. The CDR3 length is 16 residues. CDR1 is GTSNPN and CDR2 is SVGIG in the germline V gene (reference sequence). The CDR3 DNA reads as TGTGCCTGGGGACTAGCGGGCCTCTCTGGGGCCAACGTCCTGACTTTC. It yields the protein CAWGLAGLSGANVLTF.

This clone has a single count. J is TRBJ1-2 and V is TRBV13; D unclear. Trimming shortened V by 1 base and J by 7 bases, and 4 bases separated the two germline ends. Germline V lookup: CDR1 PRHDT, CDR2 FYEKMQ (reference sequence). The length of the CDR3 is 11 residues. The DNA of the CDR3 is TGTGCCAGCAGCTTAGTCGGTGGCTACACCTTC. Translation: CASSLVGGYTF.

The chain employs TRBV30 and TRBJ2-6; perhaps TRBD1 as D (5 bases). There are 15 residues in the CDR3. V was cut by 2 bases and J by 4 bases, with 12 bases left in between. Germline CDR1 is GTSNPN and CDR2 is SVGIG (reference sequence). In DNA form, the CDR3 reads TGTGCCTGGAGTCCAAGGGGTACAGGGGCCAACGTCCTGACTTTC. Protein sequence: CAWSPRGTGANVLTF.

The V gene is TRBV28, the J gene TRBJ2-3; D may be TRBD2 (6 bases). The CDR3 runs to 15 residues. CDR1 MDHEN and CDR2 SYDVKM come from the germline V gene. Trimming stripped 4 bases from V and 0 bases from J, with 11 bases between. CDR3 DNA sequence: TGTGCCAGCAGTTACGGCGGGACTAGCACAGATACGCAGTATTTT. This codes for CASSYGGTSTDTQYF.

The chain is built from TRBV10-3 and TRBJ2-7; TRBD2 aligns across 11 bases. The CDR3 loop spans 13 amino acids. The junction had 4 bases not matched to a gene; V was cut back by 10 bases and J by 2 bases. Germline V gene lookup returns CDR1 ENHRY and CDR2 SYGVKD. The CDR3 DNA is TGTGCCACCAGACTAGCGGGGCCCTACGAGCAGTACTTC. Its protein is CATRLAGPYEQYF.

V and J are TRBV9 and TRBJ1-1; D gene unclear. The CDR3 totals 12 residues. The V end lost 4 bases, the J end lost 4 bases, and 8 bases lay between the germline ends. CDR1 is SGDLS, CDR2 YYNGEE, per germline. The chain's CDR3 is CASSPWGTEAFF. The CDR3 nucleotides read TGTGCCAGCAGCCCCTGGGGCACTGAAGCTTTCTTT. The whole variable domain, filled in from reference TRBV9 and TRBJ1-1, reads DSGVTQTPKHLITATGQRVTLRCSPRSGDLSVYWYQQSLDQGLQFLIQYYNGEERAKGNILERFSAQQFPDLHSELNLSSLELGDSALYFCASSPWGTEAFFGQGTRLTVV.

This chain links TRBV7-9 with TRBJ2-7, with D possibly TRBD1 on 7 matching bases. CDR1 and CDR2 from the germline V gene are SEHNR and FQNEAQ (reference sequence). CDR3 length: 13 amino acids. The V end lost 5 bases, the J end lost 2 bases, and 10 bases lay between the germline ends. The CDR3 DNA is TGTGCCAGCAGCGCGGGACAGACCTACGAGCAGTACTTC. Translated, it gives CASSAGQTYEQYF.

The gene calls are TRBV15 and TRBJ2-5, with unresolved D. The V end lost 0 bases, the J end lost 4 bases, and 12 bases lay between the germline ends. The CDR3 is 15 residues long. Germline lookup yields CDR1 LNHNV and CDR2 YYDKDF (reference sequence). As DNA, the CDR3 is TGTGCCACCAGCAGAGATTCGCAGACCGGAGAGACCCAGTACTTC. It specifies CATSRDSQTGETQYF.

This sequence joins TRBV10-3 and TRBJ1-1; D unclear. In germline, CDR1 is ENHRY, CDR2 SYGVKD. The CDR3 sequence is 13 residues long. Trimming shortened V by 9 bases and J by 1 base, and 12 bases separated the two germline ends. The CDR3 loop reads CAMQEGKNTEAFF. CDR3 sequence (DNA): TGTGCCATGCAGGAAGGAAAGAACACTGAAGCTTTCTTT.

The chain has TRBV7-2 and TRBJ2-7; D might be TRBD1 or TRBD2, each matching 5 bases. The ends were cut back, 5 bases at V and 7 bases at J, with 21 bases in the middle. Germline CDR1 SGHTA, CDR2 FQGNSA. This CDR3 has 15 amino acids. This CDR3 reads CASSPLGRYYVEQYF. CDR3 nucleotide sequence: TGTGCCAGCAGCCCACTGGGACGCTACTACGTGGAGCAGTACTTC. Together with reference TRBV7-2 and TRBJ2-7, the CDR3 gives the full variable domain: GAGVSQSPSNKVTEKGKDVELRCDPISGHTALYWYRQSLGQGLEFLIYFQGNSAPDKSGLPSDRFSAERTGGSVSTLTIQRTQQEDSAVYLCASSPLGRYYVEQYFGPGTRLTVT.

This sequence joins TRBV18 and TRBJ2-2; 8 nucleotides line up with TRBD1. From germline, CDR1 is KGHSH and CDR2 LQKENI. V gave up 0 bases and J gave up 6 bases; unmatched junction bases: 3. The CDR3 is made up of 15 amino acids. Here the CDR3 DNA reads TGTGCCAGCTCACCACCGACAGGGGCGGCCGGGGAGCTGTTTTTT. Translating it yields CASSPPTGAAGELFF.